This TCR beta chain is from a study of blood T cell repertoires in COVID-19. The repertoire was sequenced with immunoSEQ multiplex PCR; TCRdb's copy has only in-frame clones and lacks some. The sample has about 210,000 clones, around nine tenths seen once. Trimming removed 4 bases from V and 1 base from J, with 16 bases in between. Germline CDR1 and CDR2: SGHVS and FNYEAQ. The CDR3 loop spans 17 amino acids. The sequenced sample consisted of peripheral blood. The rearrangement links TRBV7-6 to TRBJ2-2; a possible D gene is TRBD2 (6 bases). The receptor was isolated from a man between 18 and 35 years old with active or convalescent COVID-19. The CDR3 loop is CASSSGLRHENTGELFF. CDR3 bases: TGTGCCAGCAGCTCGGGACTTCGACACGAGAACACCGGGGAGCTGTTTTTT.